This TCR beta chain stems from a study of regulatory T cells. Regulatory (CD25-high CD127-low) and conventional (CD25-low CD127-high) CD4+ T cells were sorted separately. The primer mix had 52 TRBV and 13 TRBJ primers. Measured with immunoSEQ multiplex PCR; TCRdb has only the in-frame clones, and not every one. Of 30,000 to 40,000 clones in the sample, around nine tenths were seen once. Points on this clone: Its specificity is unknown.

Study-wide results and caveats: In patients, unique TRB V-J pairs were restricted and V/J usage skewed, especially in Tregs. Hydrophobic residues at CDR3 positions 6 and 7 were enriched in conventional CD4+ T cells of CD3G-deficient patients.

CDR1 is SGHAT, CDR2 FQNNGV, per germline. V lost 0 bases, J lost 6 bases, and 12 bases lay in between. This CDR3 has 14 residues. This TCR was recovered from a person aged 18-35 years with CD3G deficiency. The chain couples TRBV11-2 to TRBJ2-7; D is possibly TRBD1 (6 bases). Material: conventional CD4+ T cells sorted from blood. The CDR3 DNA is TGTGCCAGCAGCTTAGATCCCACAGGGCTCGAGCAGTACTTC. This codes for CASSLDPTGLEQYF.